The 5 T cell receptor beta chains listed next were all sequenced from one sample in a study of T cells after yellow fever vaccination. Via MiXCR, TCRdb re-called the 5' RACE reads, giving one row per CDR3 protein. The table includes 500,000 to 650,000 distinct CDR3 sequences, about 12% detected once. Sequencing was performed on PBMCs, taken on the day of the yellow fever booster vaccination. All receptors come from a man younger than 45 who received the YFV17D yellow fever vaccine.

V and J are TRBV28 and TRBJ2-7; 11 nucleotides align to TRBD1. The V and J ends lost 2 bases and 5 bases, in that order; junction bases with no gene match: 5. CDR1 and CDR2 (germline): MDHEN, SYDVKM. The CDR3 is 15 amino acids. CDR3 sequence (DNA): TGTGCCAGCAGTTTACTAGGACAGGGGGCTGACGAGCAGTACTTC. As protein: CASSLLGQGADEQYF.

V usage is TRBV20-1 and J usage is TRBJ1-5; no clear D. Per germline, CDR1 DFQATT and CDR2 SNEGSKA (reference sequence). This CDR3 comprises 12 residues. Trimming cost V 2 bases and J 9 bases, with 11 bases left between them. CDR3 coding DNA: TGCAGTGCTAGAACCGACTTTTCGCCCCAGCATTTT. The encoded protein is CSARTDFSPQHF.

This clonotype has a handful of counts. CDR3 protein: CSALVHLGGYTF. The CDR3 coding sequence is TGCAGCGCCCTCGTGCACCTTGGGGGCTACACCTTC. The chain employs TRBV29-1 and TRBJ1-2; no clear D. Trimming cost V 7 bases and J 8 bases, with 17 bases left between them. The CDR3 spans 12 residues. Germline loops: CDR1 SQVTM, CDR2 ANQGSEA.

The V call is TRBV27, the J call TRBJ2-2; D is ambiguous. The CDR3 is 15 residues long. The V gene's germline CDR1 is MNHEY and CDR2 SMNVEV (reference sequence). Trimming took off 5 bases at V and 1 base at J, with 11 bases between the two ends. The CDR3: CASSPWTKNTGELFF. The CDR3 nucleotides are TGTGCCAGCAGTCCTTGGACCAAGAACACCGGGGAGCTGTTTTTT.

The chain carries TRBV28 and TRBJ2-1, with D perhaps matching TRBD2 (6 bases). This CDR3 is built from 15 residues. V lost 8 bases and J lost 2, with 16 bases in between. Germline assignment: CDR1 MDHEN and CDR2 SYDVKM. The CDR3 DNA sequence: TGTGCCAGCGGTGTTGGGAGCGGGCCCTACAATGAGCAGTTCTTC. It is translated as CASGVGSGPYNEQFF.